This entry lists 20 T cell receptor beta chains sequenced from one sample in a study of CD8+CD57+ T cells in acquired aplastic anemia. Genomic DNA acted as the template from which TCR beta VDJ combination and CDR3 sequence profiling were carried out. From the reads, TCRdb called clonotypes with MiXCR, one entry per CDR3 protein. The sample lists about 210,000 distinct CDR3 sequences, 34% seen once, with 1% to 1.3% in the top ten. Input material: sorted CD4+, CD8+, or CD8+CD57+ T cells (not recorded which) from PBMCs. The receptors originated from a human donor in good health, serving as a control.

V and J are TRBV11-2 and TRBJ2-1; TRBD1 aligns across 11 bases. Germline loops: CDR1 SGHAT, CDR2 FQNNGV. The CDR3 length is 17 residues. The J segment lost 3 bases and the V segment lost 4 bases, leaving 8 bases of the junction unmatched. CDR3 region: CASSSHAGTGGYNEQFF. The CDR3 DNA sequence: TGTGCCAGCAGCTCCCATGCAGGGACAGGGGGCTACAATGAGCAGTTCTTC. The whole variable domain, remainder taken from reference TRBV11-2 and TRBJ2-1, is EAGVAQSPRYKIIEKRQSVAFWCNPISGHATLYWYQQILGQGPKLLIQFQNNGVVDDSQLPKDRFSAERLKGVDSTLKIQPAKLEDSAVYLCASSSHAGTGGYNEQFFGPGTRLTVL.

This clonotype showed up just once. A much bigger clone sits one base away, suggesting this may be a read error. Likely a read error: the CDR3 ends without its conserved phenylalanine or tryptophan. This rearrangement joins TRBV7-2 to TRBJ1-3; unclear D gene. CDR1 SGHTA and CDR2 FQGNSA come from the germline V gene. With 5 bases removed from V and 3 bases from J, the gap between germline ends came to 8 bases. This CDR3 has 13 residues. The CDR3 bases are TGTGCCAGCAGCCTTATATTTGGAAACACCATATATTCT. Its protein product is CASSLIFGNTIYS.

This clonotype was seen more than once but under ten times. The chain links TRBV20-1 to TRBJ2-1; TRBD2 matches at 9 bases. The CDR3 has 16 amino acids. Trimming took 6 bases from V and 4 from J; bases not matched to a gene: 13. In germline, CDR1 is DFQATT, CDR2 SNEGSKA (reference sequence). The CDR3 DNA reads TGCAGTGCCCGCCCTCTTTCGCGGGGGGGGTACAATGAGCAGTTCTTC. The encoded protein is CSARPLSRGGYNEQFF.

The sample holds a few counts of this clonotype. This chain links TRBV7-9 with TRBJ1-2; maybe TRBD1 (5 bases). This CDR3 spans 13 amino acids. CDR1 and CDR2 (germline): SEHNR, FQNEAQ (reference sequence). The ends were cut back, 2 bases at V and 6 bases at J, with 10 bases in the middle. The CDR3 coding sequence is TGTGCCAGCAGCTTATCCAGGGTGAATGGCTACACCTTC. Translating it yields CASSLSRVNGYTF.

The V and J genes are TRBV29-1 and TRBJ1-3, with a tentative D call TRBD1 (5 bases). V dropped 6 bases and J dropped 1 base, with 16 bases sitting between them. Germline-derived CDR1 and CDR2 are SQVTM and ANQGSEA. The CDR3 runs to 15 residues. CDR3 in amino acids: CSVLRAETSGNTIYF. CDR3 bases: TGCAGCGTACTCAGGGCCGAGACATCTGGAAACACCATATATTTT. Combining the CDR3 with reference TRBV29-1 and TRBJ1-3 gives the whole variable domain SAVISQKPSRDICQRGTSLTIQCQVDSQVTMMFWYRQQPGQSLTLIATANQGSEATYESGFVIDKFPISRPNLTFSTLTVSNMSPEDSSIYLCSVLRAETSGNTIYFGEGSWLTVV.

Many counts were recorded for this clonotype. The chain recombines TRBV4-1 with TRBJ2-5; weak D call: TRBD2 (5 bases). Per germline, CDR1 MGHRA and CDR2 YSYEKL. The length of the CDR3 is 13 residues. V was cut by 4 bases and J by 1 base, with 7 bases left in between. The CDR3 loop is CASSRGIQETQYF. In DNA form, the CDR3 reads TGCGCCAGCAGCCGAGGGATCCAAGAGACCCAGTACTTC.

The chain combines TRBV11-1 with TRBJ2-1, with 9 bases aligning to TRBD1. Trimming removed 5 bases from V and 3 bases from J; junction bases left unmatched: 8. The CDR3 has 16 amino acids. Germline assignment: CDR1 SGHAT and CDR2 FQDESV (reference sequence). This chain's CDR3 is CASSPDRGSIYNEQFF. The CDR3 nucleotides are TGTGCCAGCAGCCCCGACAGGGGGAGTATCTACAATGAGCAGTTCTTC.

This chain uses TRBV10-3 with TRBJ1-2; TRBD1 is a possible D gene (5 bases). Germline lookup yields CDR1 ENHRY and CDR2 SYGVKD. The CDR3 sequence is 12 residues long. V was pared by 2 bases and J by 8 bases, with 9 bases between. The CDR3 region is CAISEGTVGYTF. CDR3 nucleotides: TGTGCCATCAGTGAGGGGACGGTGGGCTACACCTTC.

This clonotype was observed a handful of times. The chain is built from TRBV4-1 and TRBJ1-3; TRBD1 is a possible D gene (5 bases). The germline V gene has CDR1 MGHRA and CDR2 YSYEKL. The ends were cut back, 4 bases at V and 2 bases at J, with 12 bases in the middle. This CDR3 spans 15 amino acids. The CDR3 sequence is CASSPPAGPGNTIYF. Written as DNA, the CDR3 is TGCGCCAGCAGCCCTCCGGCAGGGCCTGGAAACACCATATATTTT.

With respect to this clonotype: A much larger clone differs from this one at a single base, so this may be a read error. This chain joins TRBV2 and TRBJ1-1; D is perhaps TRBD1 (5 bases). V was clipped by 6 bases and J by 12 bases, with 20 bases between them. This CDR3 has 13 residues. The germline V gene has CDR1 SNHLY and CDR2 FYNNEI. In DNA form, the CDR3 reads TGTGCCAGCAGCCTTAGACGGGGCACGAAAACTTTCTTT. Translating it yields CASSLRRGTKTFF.

The V call is TRBV2, the J call TRBJ1-2; TRBD1 aligns across 7 bases. CDR1 and CDR2 from the germline V gene are SNHLY and FYNNEI. The CDR3 has 13 residues. The V segment lost 8 bases and the J segment 12 bases; nucleotides outside the gene matches: 15. The CDR3 loop reads CASSHRGQISDTF. CDR3 nucleotide sequence: TGTGCCAGCTCCCATAGGGGGCAAATATCGGACACCTTC.

Points on this clonotype: A much larger clone sits a single nucleotide away, making a read error possible. The chain joins TRBV7-9 to TRBJ1-2; D unclear. Germline lookup yields CDR1 SEHNR and CDR2 FQNEAQ (reference sequence). The CDR3 contains 15 residues. The CDR3 protein is CASSLGRGANYGCTF. CDR3 nucleotide sequence: TGTGCCAGCAGCTTGGGCAGAGGAGCTAACTATGGCTGCACCTTC.

V is TRBV19 and J is TRBJ1-4; weak D call: TRBD1 (6 bases). The CDR3 has 14 amino acids. Germline CDR1 is LNHDA and CDR2 is SQIVND (reference sequence). Trimming removed 11 bases at V and 0 bases at J, with 13 bases between. This CDR3 reads CASTGYPTNEKLFF. DNA of the CDR3: TGTGCCTCAACAGGGTACCCAACTAATGAAAAACTGTTTTTT.

This clonotype appeared a few times. The chain carries TRBV4-1 and TRBJ1-5, with 7 nucleotides matching TRBD1. This CDR3 comprises 16 residues. Per germline, CDR1 MGHRA and CDR2 YSYEKL. The ends lost 3 bases at V and 4 bases at J; junction bases unmatched: 9. Here the CDR3 reads CASSHPPGQKNQPQHF. CDR3 in DNA: TGCGCCAGCAGCCACCCACCGGGACAGAAAAATCAGCCCCAGCATTTT.

The V call is TRBV2, the J call TRBJ1-2; 10 bases fit TRBD1. Germline CDR1 reads SNHLY; CDR2 reads FYNNEI. Unmatched junction bases numbered 7, after V lost 8 bases and J lost 7 bases. The CDR3 is made up of 13 amino acids. The CDR3 is CASGGGQGFGYTF. The CDR3 DNA sequence: TGTGCCAGCGGGGGGGGACAGGGGTTTGGCTACACCTTC.

This clonotype has a count of ten or more. The rearrangement joins TRBV2 to TRBJ1-3; the match to TRBD1 covers 7 bases. The germline V gene encodes CDR1 SNHLY and CDR2 FYNNEI. After removal of 5 bases from V and 4 bases from J, the junction contained 8 bases not matched to a gene. The CDR3 length is 15 residues. The CDR3 loop reads CASSRTGVPGNTIYF. The CDR3 DNA reads TGTGCCAGCAGTAGGACAGGAGTACCCGGAAACACCATATATTTT.

This clonotype was detected ten times or more. The V gene is TRBV20-1, the J gene TRBJ1-3; D not resolved. This CDR3 spans 12 amino acids. V was shortened by 5 bases and J by 0 bases, with 5 bases between the two germline ends. CDR1 DFQATT and CDR2 SNEGSKA come from the germline V gene (reference sequence). CDR3 nucleotide sequence: TGCAGTGCTTACGGCTCTGGAAACACCATATATTTT. Amino acids: CSAYGSGNTIYF.

Comments on this clonotype: A much more abundant neighbour one base away suggests this may be a read error. This chain connects TRBV4-1 to TRBJ2-7, with unresolved D. From germline, CDR1 is MGHRA and CDR2 YSYEKL. This CDR3 has 9 residues. Here the CDR3 DNA reads TGCGCCGGCAGCCAAGAGGTTCTCTTC. Amino acids: CAGSQEVLF.

A remark on this clonotype: At one end, the junction sequence differs from germline, possibly due to a read error. The chain carries TRBV10-2 and TRBJ1-2; tentatively, D is TRBD1 (6 bases). Germline V gives CDR1 WSHSY, CDR2 SAAADI. This CDR3 comprises 14 residues. CDR3 in amino acids: CASGRGASGYGYTF. CDR3 nucleotide sequence: TGTGCCAGCGGTCGGGGGGCAAGCGGCTATGGCTACACCTTC.

The chain couples TRBV6-5 to TRBJ1-6; 9 positions agree with TRBD1. The length of the CDR3 is 17 residues. Germline CDR1 is MNHEY and CDR2 is SVGAGI. Germline trimming cut 2 bases from V and 10 bases from J; bases unmatched to any gene: 12. The CDR3 loop reads CASSYRDRVFVGSPLHF. The CDR3 DNA sequence: TGTGCCAGCAGTTACCGGGACAGGGTGTTTGTGGGGTCACCCCTCCACTTT.